The present entry profiles one TCR beta chain with its context. What it binds is unknown. Clones were sequenced by immunoSEQ multiplex PCR, and TCRdb holds only the in-frame ones, with some missing. The profile shows around 160,000 clones, approximately 90% of them singletons. The V and J ends lost 7 bases and 0 bases respectively, with 6 bases between them. The CDR3 loop spans 12 amino acids. The data originate from a study of T cell responses to AZD1222 COVID-19 vaccine. Study observations and caveats: White British people made up most donors, females outnumbered males, and clonal diversity was possibly underestimated. Of the AZD1222 recipients, only five to seven were seropositive at baseline.

Material: peripheral blood, obtained on day 0 of AZD1222 vaccination. The clonotype was recovered from an adult in good health. V and J are TRBV12-3 or TRBV12-4 and TRBJ1-1; D not resolved. The CDR3 region is CASTPMNTEAFF. DNA for the CDR3: TGTGCCAGCACCCCAATGAACACTGAAGCTTTCTTT.